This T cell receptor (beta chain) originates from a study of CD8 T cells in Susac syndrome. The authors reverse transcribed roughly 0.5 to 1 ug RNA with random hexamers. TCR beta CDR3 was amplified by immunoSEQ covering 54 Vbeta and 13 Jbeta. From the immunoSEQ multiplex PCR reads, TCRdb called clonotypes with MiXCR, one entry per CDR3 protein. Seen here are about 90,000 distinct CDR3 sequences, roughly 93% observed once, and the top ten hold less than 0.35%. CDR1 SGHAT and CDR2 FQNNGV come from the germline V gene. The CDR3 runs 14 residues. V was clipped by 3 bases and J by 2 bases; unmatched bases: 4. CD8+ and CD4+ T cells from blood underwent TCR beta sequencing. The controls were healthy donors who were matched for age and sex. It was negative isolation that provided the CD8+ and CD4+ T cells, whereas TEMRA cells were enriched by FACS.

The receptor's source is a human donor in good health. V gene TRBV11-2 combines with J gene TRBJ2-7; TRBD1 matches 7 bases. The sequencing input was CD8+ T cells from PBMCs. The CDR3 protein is CASSFGGQAYEQYF. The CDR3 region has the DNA TGTGCCAGCAGCTTCGGTGGACAGGCCTACGAGCAGTACTTC.